This TCR beta chain is drawn from a study of T-cell memory formation after mild COVID-19. V was cut by 0 bases and J by 5 bases, with 14 bases left in between. Germline V gene sequence: CDR1 SGHRS, CDR2 YFSETQ. The CDR3 spans 16 residues. TCRdb redid the calling of the 5' RACE reads with MiXCR, one entry per CDR3 protein. The table records hundreds of thousands of distinct CDR3 sequences, over 15% of them present only once. Sequenced: PBMCs or a T cell subset sorted from them (not recorded which). The TCR was taken from an adult woman who had mild COVID-19 (a few samples of this study predate the infection). Cell type and time point are not known. This chain joins TRBV5-1 and TRBJ2-2, with D possibly being TRBD2 (6 bases). The CDR3 nucleotides are TGCGCCAGCAGCTTGGGTGTCCAGGCGGGAACCGGGGAGCTGTTTTTT. This sequence encodes CASSLGVQAGTGELFF. The whole variable domain, remainder taken from reference TRBV5-1 and TRBJ2-2, is KAGVTQTPRYLIKTRGQQVTLSCSPISGHRSVSWYQQTPGQGLQFLFEYFSETQRNKGNFPGRFSGRQFSNSRSEMNVSTLELGDSALYLCASSLGVQAGTGELFFGEGSRLTVL.